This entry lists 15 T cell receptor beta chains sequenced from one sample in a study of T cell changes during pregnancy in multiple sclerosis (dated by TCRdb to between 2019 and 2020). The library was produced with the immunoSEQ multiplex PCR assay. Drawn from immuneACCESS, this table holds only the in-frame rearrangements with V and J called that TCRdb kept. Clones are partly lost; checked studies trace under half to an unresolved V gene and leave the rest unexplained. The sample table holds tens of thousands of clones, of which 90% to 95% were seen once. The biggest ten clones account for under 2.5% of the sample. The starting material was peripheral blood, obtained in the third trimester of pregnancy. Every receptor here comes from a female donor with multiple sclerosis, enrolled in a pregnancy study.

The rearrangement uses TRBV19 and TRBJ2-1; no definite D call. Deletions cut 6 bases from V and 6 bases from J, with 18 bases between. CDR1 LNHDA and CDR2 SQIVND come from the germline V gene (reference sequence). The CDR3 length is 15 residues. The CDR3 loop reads CASSMTAWSGNEQFF. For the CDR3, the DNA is TGTGCCAGTAGCATGACTGCATGGTCGGGCAATGAGCAGTTCTTC.

CDR3 nucleotides: TGTGCCAGCAGCTTAGAAGCGTACACCGGGGAGCTGTTTTTT. This sequence encodes CASSLEAYTGELFF. The chain employs TRBV7-6 and TRBJ2-2; no definite D call. The length of the CDR3 is 14 residues. From germline, CDR1 is SGHVS and CDR2 FNYEAQ. V gave up 1 base and J gave up 3 bases, with 6 bases separating them.

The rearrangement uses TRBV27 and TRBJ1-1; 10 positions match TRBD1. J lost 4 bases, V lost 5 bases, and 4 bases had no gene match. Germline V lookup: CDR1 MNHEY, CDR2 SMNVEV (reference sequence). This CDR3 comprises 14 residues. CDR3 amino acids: CASSLDRGLTEAFF. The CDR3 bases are TGTGCCAGCAGTCTAGACAGGGGGCTCACTGAAGCTTTCTTT.

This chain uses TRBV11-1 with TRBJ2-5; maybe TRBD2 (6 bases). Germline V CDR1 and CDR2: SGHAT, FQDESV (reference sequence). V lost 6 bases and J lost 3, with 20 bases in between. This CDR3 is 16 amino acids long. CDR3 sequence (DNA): TGTGCCAGCAGTCCCTATACCCGGGACTGGGAAGAGACCCAGTACTTC. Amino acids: CASSPYTRDWEETQYF.

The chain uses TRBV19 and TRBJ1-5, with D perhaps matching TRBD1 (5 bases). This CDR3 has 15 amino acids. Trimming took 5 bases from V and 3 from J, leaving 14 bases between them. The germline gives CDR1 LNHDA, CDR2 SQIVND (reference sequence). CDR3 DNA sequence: TGTGCCAGTAGTCCCGACAGATTAGTCAATCAGCCCCAGCATTTT. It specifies CASSPDRLVNQPQHF.

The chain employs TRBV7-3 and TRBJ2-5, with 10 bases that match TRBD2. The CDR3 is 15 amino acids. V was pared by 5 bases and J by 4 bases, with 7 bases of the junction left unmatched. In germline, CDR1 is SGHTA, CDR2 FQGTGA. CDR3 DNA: TGTGCCAGCAGCCCCGGACTAGCGGAGGGAGAGACCCAGTACTTC. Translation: CASSPGLAEGETQYF.

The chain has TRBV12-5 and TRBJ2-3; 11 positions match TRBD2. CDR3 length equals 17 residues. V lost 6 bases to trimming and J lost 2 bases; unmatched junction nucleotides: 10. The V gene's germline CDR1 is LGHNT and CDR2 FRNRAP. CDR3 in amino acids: CASGEPASGRFTDTQYF. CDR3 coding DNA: TGTGCTAGTGGGGAACCGGCTAGCGGGAGGTTCACAGATACGCAGTATTTT.

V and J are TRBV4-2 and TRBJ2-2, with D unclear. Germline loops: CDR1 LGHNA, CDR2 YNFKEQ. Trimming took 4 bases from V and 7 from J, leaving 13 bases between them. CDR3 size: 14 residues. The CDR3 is CASSPTDSVGELFF. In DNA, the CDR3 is TGTGCCAGCAGCCCAACCGATAGTGTCGGGGAGCTGTTTTTT.

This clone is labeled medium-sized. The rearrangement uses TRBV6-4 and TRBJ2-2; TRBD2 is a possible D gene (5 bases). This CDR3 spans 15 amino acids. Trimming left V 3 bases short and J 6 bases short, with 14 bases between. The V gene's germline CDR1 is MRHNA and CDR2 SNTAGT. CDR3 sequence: CASSDRGREAGELFF. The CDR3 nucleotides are TGTGCCAGCAGTGATCGGGGAAGGGAAGCCGGGGAGCTGTTTTTT.

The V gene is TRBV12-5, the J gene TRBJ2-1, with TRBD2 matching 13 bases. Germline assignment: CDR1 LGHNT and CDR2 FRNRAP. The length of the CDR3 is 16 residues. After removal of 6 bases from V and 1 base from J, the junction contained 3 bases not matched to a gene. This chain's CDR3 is CASGPTSGRSYNEQFF. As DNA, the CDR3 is TGTGCTAGTGGGCCGACTAGCGGGAGGTCCTACAATGAGCAGTTCTTC.

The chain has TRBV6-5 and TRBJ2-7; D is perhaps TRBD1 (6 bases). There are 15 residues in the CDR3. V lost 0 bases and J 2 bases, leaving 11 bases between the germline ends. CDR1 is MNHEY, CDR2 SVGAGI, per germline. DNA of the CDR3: TGTGCCAGCAGTTACTCAGGGGGACAAACCTACGAGCAGTACTTC. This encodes CASSYSGGQTYEQYF.

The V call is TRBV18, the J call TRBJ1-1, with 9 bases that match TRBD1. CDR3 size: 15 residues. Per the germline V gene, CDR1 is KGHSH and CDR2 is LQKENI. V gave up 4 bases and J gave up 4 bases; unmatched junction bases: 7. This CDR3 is CASSRPGQGSTEAFF. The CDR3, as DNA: TGTGCCAGCTCACGGCCGGGACAGGGATCCACTGAAGCTTTCTTT. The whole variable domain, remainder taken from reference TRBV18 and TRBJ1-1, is NAGVMQNPRHLVRRRGQEARLRCSPMKGHSHVYWYRQLPEEGLKFMVYLQKENIIDESGMPKERFSAEFPKEGPSILRIQQVVRGDSAAYFCASSRPGQGSTEAFFGQGTRLTVV.

The CDR3 protein is CASGWQRTEAFF. The CDR3 DNA reads TGTGCTAGTGGTTGGCAGCGCACTGAAGCTTTCTTT. V usage is TRBV12-5 and J usage is TRBJ1-1, with D unresolved. The CDR3 runs to 12 residues. V gave up 4 bases and J gave up 4 bases, with 7 bases separating them. CDR1 and CDR2 from the germline V gene are LGHNT and FRNRAP.

The CDR3 bases are TGTGCCAGCAGCTTAACTCAGAACACTGAAGCTTTCTTT. Encoded protein: CASSLTQNTEAFF. This chain connects TRBV7-3 to TRBJ1-1; D is undetermined. Germline V gene sequence: CDR1 SGHTA, CDR2 FQGTGA. This CDR3 region has 13 residues. Trimming pared 0 bases from V and 1 base from J, leaving 3 bases between.

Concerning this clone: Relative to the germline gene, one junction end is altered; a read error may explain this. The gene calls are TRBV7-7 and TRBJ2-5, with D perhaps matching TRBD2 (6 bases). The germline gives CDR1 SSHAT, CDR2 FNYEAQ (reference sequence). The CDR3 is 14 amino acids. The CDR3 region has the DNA TGTGCTAGCAGCTTAGGAGGGCGCCAAGAGACCCAGTACTTC. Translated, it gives CASSLGGRQETQYF.